What follows describes a single T cell receptor (beta chain). Its antigen is not identified. The sample is drawn from a study of T cells in Graves' hyperthyroidism and ophthalmopathy. Germline V lookup: CDR1 SGHNT, CDR2 YYREEE (reference sequence). V shed 5 bases and J 4 bases; nucleotides not matched to a gene: 8. The CDR3 length is 15 residues. Study-level points and caveats: Most thyroid clonotypes expanded above 0.001 were also detected in blood.

From RNA transcripts, TCR beta CDR3 regions were amplified. An initial round of RT-PCR targeting the TCR CDR3 relied on the HTBI primer set. TCRdb re-called the multiplex PCR reads with MiXCR, one entry per CDR3 protein. The table includes about 500,000 distinct CDR3 sequences, about 45% detected once. Lactation, pregnancy, other autoimmune disease or uncontrolled infection led to exclusion of patients. The diagnoses drew upon clinical symptoms, serum thyroxine and TRAb, thyroid ultrasound and orbital computed tomography. The V and J genes are TRBV5-4 and TRBJ1-4; TRBD1 matches 7 bases. The specimen was peripheral blood or thyroid tissue (not recorded which). This clonotype was sampled from an adult woman with Graves' disease, either hyperthyroidism or ophthalmopathy (not recorded which). CDR3 bases: TGTGCCAGCAGTGGACAGGCAGGGGTTAATGAAAAACTGTTTTTT. Translated: CASSGQAGVNEKLFF.